Below, one TCR beta chain is given with its context. These data are taken from a study of blood T cell repertoires in COVID-19. Overall study: Sites in the United States, Italy and Spain provided acute and convalescent COVID-19 samples.

Source study methods: Nucleated cell number was recorded as an estimate derived from reference gene primer amplification. The repertoire was sequenced with immunoSEQ multiplex PCR; TCRdb's copy has only in-frame clones and lacks some. V and J calls and clone size follow that table, whereas D and trimming were derived from the DNA. Altogether about 340,000 clones are present, about 86% being singletons, with the ten largest covering roughly 7.2%. Between the trimmed V and J ends, which lost 2 bases and 5 bases, there was a span of 25 bases. The CDR3 consists of 18 residues. Germline CDR1 and CDR2: SGHDT and YYEEEE.

The V gene is TRBV5-6, the J gene TRBJ2-5, with D perhaps matching TRBD2 (6 bases). Sequencing was performed on peripheral blood. The source of this sequence is a woman between 55 and 75 years old with COVID-19, enrolled during active disease. CDR3 DNA sequence: TGTGCCAGCAGCTTCTACCGGAAACTAGCCCAGGAGGGGGAGACCCAGTACTTC. It specifies CASSFYRKLAQEGETQYF.